The present T cell receptor beta chain was sequenced within a study of T-cell reconstitution after alpha-beta-depleted transplantation in children (dated by TCRdb to 2016 to 2017). At the level of the whole study: Using TCR repertoire profiling, the study followed T-cell immune reconstitution in a quantitative way in children after TCRalphabeta/CD19-depleted allogeneic hematopoietic cell transplantation.

The paper as a whole reports these results and caveats: The apparently early alphabetaT-cell count recovery about two months after transplant was reportedly dependent on only several hundred rapidly expanded clones derived from non-depleted graft cells. Over subsequent months, a decline in hyperexpanded clone frequencies was noted, and after one year, T-cell counts and TCRbeta diversity were mostly ascribed to newly produced T cells. The high TCRbeta diversity at day 60 in some patients was ascribed to recipient T cells and intrathymic progenitors that had survived conditioning.

The CDR3 measures 15 amino acids from cysteine to phenylalanine. Only the CDR3 DNA stays, 45 bases, in frame from base 1. V is reduced by 2 bases and J by 3 bases, leaving a spacing of 12 bases between them. As encoded in the germline V gene, CDR1 is MNHEY while CDR2 is SVGAGI. The intended sense of this specimen's treatment or condition label: allogeneic hematopoietic cell transplantation with graft depleted of TCRalphabeta T cells and CD19 B cells. The transplant recipients were children given TCRalphabeta/CD19-depleted allogeneic hematopoietic cell grafts. The library was produced with PCR. These reads were obtained on an Illumina HiSeq 2500. Molecular barcoding was employed in the preparation of TCR libraries, with unique molecular identifiers being used to normalize TCRbeta repertoire quantification. TCRdb ran its own pipeline on the public reads, namely fastp trimming at Q25 and MiXCR clone calling, and kept in-frame beta chains. Each CDR3 protein appears once, grouped with its most common genes and DNA. A total of about a million distinct CDR3 sequences appear in this sample, roughly 31% of them only once. Roughly 27% of the sample is held by the ten biggest clonotypes.

As regards this clonotype: No cognate antigen has been identified for it. No per-base quality is available; no much larger clone lies one base away.

The sample was PBMCs, mostly from graft donor cells, taken 360 days after TCRalphabeta/CD19-depleted stem cell transplant. This receptor chain uses TRBV6-5 and TRBJ2-3; the D gene cannot be named for sure. This receptor was obtained from a boy younger than two who had a stem cell transplant for SCID, so the T cells may come from the graft donor. The CDR3: CASSYGVSRTDTQYF. In nucleotide form, the sequence is TGTGCCAGCAGTTACGGGGTTTCGAGAACAGATACGCAGTATTTT.